The 9 T cell receptor beta chains below all came from one sample that was sequenced in a study of shared clonotypes between healthy human individuals. Sequencing was performed with immunoSEQ multiplex PCR; in TCRdb, only in-frame clones are kept and a portion is missing. The table has approximately 2.3 million clones, 93% seen once. The sample consisted of naive CD4+ T cells from PBMCs. As for subset: CD45RA+ positively selected. Receptors originate from a man in his late teens or twenties in good health. Some clones in this sample may be carry-over from other donors' samples.

This clone was seen a few times. The V gene is TRBV20-1, the J gene TRBJ1-1; a weak D match, TRBD1 (5 bases). Looked up from germline, CDR1 is DFQATT and CDR2 is SNEGSKA (reference sequence). V was shortened by 6 bases and J by 7 bases, with 12 bases between the two germline ends. The CDR3 is 11 amino acids. CDR3 DNA sequence: TGCAGTGCATGCAGGGCCTATGAAGCTTTCTTT. Its protein is CSACRAYEAFF.

Comment on this clone: Other DNA sequences of this sample code for an identical CDR3. V is TRBV2 and J is TRBJ2-2; TRBD2 matches 10 bases. The CDR3 sequence is 14 residues long. V shed 6 bases, J shed 6 bases, and the junction held 4 bases outside the gene matches. Germline V lookup: CDR1 SNHLY, CDR2 FYNNEI. In DNA, the CDR3 is TGTGCCAGCAGCCTAGCGGGGGCGGCCGGGGAGCTGTTTTTT. Translating gives CASSLAGAAGELFF. The full variable domain, with the rest looked up from reference TRBV2 and TRBJ2-2, is EPEVTQTPSHQVTQMGQEVILRCVPISNHLYFYWYRQILGQKVEFLVSFYNNEISEKSEIFDDQFSVERPDGSNFTLKIRSTKLEDSAMYFCASSLAGAAGELFFGEGSRLTVL.

The CDR3 coding sequence is TGCAGCGTCCTCGTTTCGAACACTGAAGCTTTCTTT. It translates to CSVLVSNTEAFF. The rearrangement links TRBV29-1 to TRBJ1-1; D uncertain. Trimming shortened V by 6 bases and J by 1 base, and 9 bases separated the two germline ends. CDR3 length equals 12 residues. Germline V CDR1 and CDR2: SQVTM, ANQGSEA.

The chain joins TRBV28 to TRBJ2-1; the match to TRBD2 covers 7 bases. Unmatched junction bases numbered 6, after V lost 6 bases and J lost 13 bases. Germline-derived CDR1 and CDR2 are MDHEN and SYDVKM. CDR3 length equals 11 residues. CDR3 bases: TGTGCCAGCAGCCTGGGGAGGGTACAGTTCTTC. Encoded protein: CASSLGRVQFF. Full variable domain (outside the CDR3, taken from reference TRBV28 and TRBJ2-1): DVKVTQSSRYLVKRTGEKVFLECVQDMDHENMFWYRQDPGLGLRLIYFSYDVKMKEKGDIPEGYSVSREKKERFSLILESASTNQTSMYLCASSLGRVQFFGPGTRLTVL.

The chain carries TRBV5-1 and TRBJ2-2; 7 bases agree with TRBD2. Germline V gene data show CDR1 as SGHRS and CDR2 as YFSETQ. V was clipped by 2 bases and J by 0 bases; unmatched bases: 4. This CDR3 spans 16 amino acids. CDR3 nucleotides: TGCGCCAGCAGCTTTGGGGGGGAAGCGAACACCGGGGAGCTGTTTTTT. Translating it yields CASSFGGEANTGELFF.

V usage is TRBV14 and J usage is TRBJ2-7, with 7 positions matching TRBD2. The V gene's germline CDR1 is SGHDN and CDR2 FVKESK. The V and J ends lost 4 bases and 4 bases, in that order; junction bases with no gene match: 7. The CDR3 loop spans 14 amino acids. CDR3 loop: CASSRVGGSYEQYF. The CDR3, as DNA: TGTGCCAGCAGCCGGGTTGGCGGGAGTTACGAGCAGTACTTC.

This clone appeared a single time. The chain employs TRBV6-1 and TRBJ1-2, with D uncertain. Germline lookup yields CDR1 MNHNS and CDR2 SASEGT. V lost 6 bases and J lost 7, with 15 bases in between. This CDR3 comprises 13 residues. This CDR3 reads CASRPTLDSGYTF. The CDR3 DNA reads TGTGCCAGCAGACCGACCCTTGACTCTGGCTACACCTTC.

V usage is TRBV4-1 and J usage is TRBJ2-1; the D is unclear. Germline V CDR1 and CDR2: MGHRA, YSYEKL. V dropped 2 bases and J dropped 8 bases, with 16 bases sitting between them. This CDR3 region has 15 residues. Here the CDR3 reads CASSQKSLIWDEQFF. The CDR3 DNA sequence: TGCGCCAGCAGCCAAAAAAGCCTGATATGGGATGAGCAGTTCTTC.

The chain is built from TRBV9 and TRBJ2-3, with 7 nucleotides matching TRBD2. Per the germline V gene, CDR1 is SGDLS and CDR2 is YYNGEE. The CDR3 consists of 16 residues. The V gene end was trimmed by 3 bases and the J gene end by 4 bases; junction bases not matched to a gene: 11. CDR3 sequence: CASSAWSGTLADTQYF. The CDR3 coding sequence is TGTGCCAGCAGCGCCTGGAGCGGGACCCTGGCAGATACGCAGTATTTT.